This T cell receptor beta chain was captured in a study of T cell responses to AZD1222 COVID-19 vaccine. Trimming at V came to 6 bases and at J to 4 bases, leaving 3 bases not matched to a gene. The CDR3 is made up of 13 amino acids. Germline V gene data show CDR1 as WNHNN and CDR2 as SYGVQD (reference sequence). Analysis merged second doses at about 4 or about 12 weeks. General study findings and limits: Females made up more of the donors, who were largely white British, and clonal diversity may have come out too low. Among those given AZD1222, only six or seven were seropositive at baseline. Receipt of two AZD1222 doses was followed by a rise in Spike-specific TCR breadth and depth.

Only in-frame clones appear in the TCRdb table, and some are missing; sequencing was by immunoSEQ multiplex PCR. The profile shows about 120,000 clones, approximately 80% of them singletons. Only a few counts were recorded for this clone. The target antigen is unknown. Specimen: peripheral blood, collected 28 days after the second AZD1222 dose. The genes are TRBV10-1 and TRBJ2-1; 7 bases agree with TRBD2. This receptor was obtained from an adult who received the AZD1222 COVID-19 vaccine. This chain's CDR3 is CASRGLSYNEQFF. Written as DNA, the CDR3 is TGCGCCAGCAGGGGACTATCTTACAATGAGCAGTTCTTC.